This TCR beta chain comes out of a study of T cell responses to AZD1222 COVID-19 vaccine. Whole-study results and caveats: White British donors predominated, females outnumbered males, and clonal diversity was possibly underestimated. It was only a handful of AZD1222 recipients who were seropositive at baseline.

In regard to this clone: As yet, its antigen is unknown.

Sequencing was performed with immunoSEQ multiplex PCR; in TCRdb, only in-frame clones are kept and a portion is missing. Seen here are 95,000 to 110,000 clones, around 91% observed once, and the top ten hold roughly 21%. The CDR3 has 15 residues. The V and J ends lost 3 bases and 1 base, in that order; junction bases with no gene match: 5. Germline V gives CDR1 SGDLS, CDR2 YYNGEE. This specimen was peripheral blood, taken on day 0 of AZD1222 vaccination. The chain links TRBV9 to TRBJ2-5, with TRBD1 matching over 8 bases. This receptor was obtained from an adult in good health. The CDR3 reads CASSGQTGAQETQYF. The DNA for the CDR3 is TGTGCCAGCAGCGGCCAGACAGGGGCCCAAGAGACCCAGTACTTC.